Below are 8 T cell receptor beta chains sequenced from a single sample in a study of Ad26.COV2.S vaccination and SARS-CoV-2 variants. Produced via immunoSEQ multiplex PCR; TCRdb's table is partial and in-frame only. Of over 400,000 clones in the sample, about 92% were seen once. Treatment given: 19 received Ad26.COV2.S at low or high dose, single or two shots; several received placebo; per-sample allocation not given. Samples came from day 63 after the first vaccine or placebo injection. Material: peripheral blood, obtained in a trial of Ad26.COV2.S vaccine versus placebo. Receptor source: a person between 18 and 60 years old who received the Ad26.COV2.S COVID-19 vaccine or a placebo.

This sequence joins TRBV18 and TRBJ2-1; tentative D call: TRBD2 (6 bases). The CDR3 has 17 amino acids. CDR1 KGHSH and CDR2 LQKENI come from the germline V gene. Trimming took off 4 bases at V and 8 bases at J, with 24 bases between the two ends. This chain's CDR3 is CASSHQRLRGASDEQFF. The CDR3 DNA is TGTGCCAGCTCACATCAACGGTTGCGGGGAGCTTCGGATGAGCAGTTCTTC.

This chain uses TRBV28 with TRBJ2-7; 8 nucleotides line up with TRBD1. The CDR3 totals 14 residues. Per the germline V gene, CDR1 is MDHEN and CDR2 is SYDVKM. The trim removed 2 bases at V and 5 bases at J, leaving 5 bases unmatched. The CDR3 sequence is CASSLAGQGNEQYF. The CDR3 DNA is TGTGCCAGCAGTTTAGCAGGACAGGGTAACGAGCAGTACTTC.

The rearrangement joins TRBV28 to TRBJ2-7; 8 bases agree with TRBD1. Trimming cost V 6 bases and J 12 bases; bases outside gene matches: 19. Germline-derived CDR1 and CDR2 are MDHEN and SYDVKM. This CDR3 contains 15 residues. The CDR3 sequence is CASSKRTGKPTSMYF. The CDR3 nucleotides are TGTGCCAGCAGCAAAAGGACAGGGAAGCCTACGAGCATGTACTTC.

The chain has TRBV10-2 and TRBJ1-5; D not certain. This CDR3 has 13 amino acids. CDR1 WSHSY and CDR2 SAAADI come from the germline V gene. V lost 8 bases and J 4 bases, leaving 12 bases between the germline ends. The CDR3 spells CASAAPGNQPQHF. The CDR3 DNA sequence: TGCGCCAGCGCTGCCCCGGGGAATCAGCCCCAGCATTTT.

The V call is TRBV14, the J call TRBJ1-1, with a possible D match to TRBD1 (5 bases). The germline CDR1 and CDR2 sequences are SGHDN and FVKESK. This CDR3 is built from 13 residues. V was trimmed by 2 bases and J by 6 bases, leaving 10 bases between them. This CDR3 reads CASSQSGGSEAFF. CDR3 in DNA: TGTGCCAGCAGCCAATCGGGGGGGTCTGAAGCTTTCTTT.

This clone showed up just a few times. The chain links TRBV2 to TRBJ1-1; TRBD1 aligns across 7 bases. J lost 5 bases, V lost 4 bases, and 7 bases had no gene match. The CDR3 totals 14 residues. Germline V gives CDR1 SNHLY, CDR2 FYNNEI. CDR3 bases: TGTGCCAGCAGTGTGGTCGAGGGGGCGACTGAAGCTTTCTTT. Its translation: CASSVVEGATEAFF.

The V and J genes are TRBV2 and TRBJ1-5; perhaps TRBD1 as D (5 bases). CDR3 size: 15 residues. The V and J ends lost 4 bases and 6 bases respectively, with 16 bases between them. Looked up from germline, CDR1 is SNHLY and CDR2 is FYNNEI. The CDR3 DNA sequence: TGTGCCAGCAGTGTATCGGACATCCCCAGTCAGCCCCAGCATTTT. It translates to CASSVSDIPSQPQHF.

V usage is TRBV7-9 and J usage is TRBJ2-6; TRBD1 might be the D (6 bases). CDR1 and CDR2 (germline): SEHNR, FQNEAQ (reference sequence). The ends were cut back, 1 base at V and 3 bases at J, with 16 bases in the middle. CDR3 size: 18 residues. CDR3 residues: CASSLDGRGFLGANVLTF. The CDR3 DNA follows: TGTGCCAGCAGCTTAGATGGCAGGGGCTTCCTTGGGGCCAACGTCCTGACTTTC. Full variable domain (outside the CDR3, taken from reference TRBV7-9 and TRBJ2-6): DTGVSQNPRHKITKRGQNVTFRCDPISEHNRLYWYRQTLGQGPEFLTYFQNEAQLEKSRLLSDRFSAERPKGSFSTLEIQRTEQGDSAMYLCASSLDGRGFLGANVLTFGAGSRLTVL.